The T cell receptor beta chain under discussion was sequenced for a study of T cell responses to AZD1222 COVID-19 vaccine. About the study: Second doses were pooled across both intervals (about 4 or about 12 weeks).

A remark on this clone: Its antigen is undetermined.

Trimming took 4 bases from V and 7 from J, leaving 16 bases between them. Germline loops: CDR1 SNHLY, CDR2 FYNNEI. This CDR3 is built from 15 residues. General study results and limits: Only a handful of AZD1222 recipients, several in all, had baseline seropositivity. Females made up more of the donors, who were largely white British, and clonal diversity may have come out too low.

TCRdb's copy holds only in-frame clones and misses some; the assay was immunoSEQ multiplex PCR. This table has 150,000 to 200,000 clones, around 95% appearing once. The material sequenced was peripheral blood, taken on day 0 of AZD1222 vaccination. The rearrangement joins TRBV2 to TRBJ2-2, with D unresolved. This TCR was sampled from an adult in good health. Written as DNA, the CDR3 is TGTGCCAGCAGTGTGGGCCTTACAGAGAACGGGGAGCTGTTTTTT. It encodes CASSVGLTENGELFF. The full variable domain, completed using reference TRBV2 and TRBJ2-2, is EPEVTQTPSHQVTQMGQEVILRCVPISNHLYFYWYRQILGQKVEFLVSFYNNEISEKSEIFDDQFSVERPDGSNFTLKIRSTKLEDSAMYFCASSVGLTENGELFFGEGSRLTVL.